The 29 T cell receptor beta chains below were found in one sample sequenced in a study of control samples from healthy donors and cancer patients. Only in-frame clones appear in the TCRdb table, and some are missing; sequencing was by immunoSEQ multiplex PCR. The table has around 55,000 clones, 88% seen once. The specimen was blood. Every receptor here comes from a man aged 50 to 60 in good health.

This clone has a handful of counts. V is TRBV12-3 or TRBV12-4 and J is TRBJ2-1, with 7 bases lining up with TRBD2. The CDR3 loop spans 12 amino acids. Trimming removed 8 bases from V and 7 bases from J; junction bases left unmatched: 5. The CDR3 spells CASRGEGNEQFF. Written as DNA, the CDR3 is TGTGCCAGCCGGGGGGAGGGGAATGAGCAGTTCTTC.

The V gene is TRBV5-1, the J gene TRBJ2-3; D is unresolved. This CDR3 spans 14 amino acids. Per the germline V gene, CDR1 is SGHRS and CDR2 is YFSETQ. V lost 2 bases, J lost 2 bases, and 9 bases lay in between. The CDR3 region is CASSFSSPTDTQYF. The CDR3 DNA reads as TGCGCCAGCAGCTTTAGCAGCCCCACAGATACGCAGTATTTT.

J is TRBJ1-1 and V is TRBV28, with D hard to call. This CDR3 comprises 14 residues. V was clipped by 2 bases and J by 3 bases, with 10 bases between them. Germline V gene data show CDR1 as MDHEN and CDR2 as SYDVKM. The CDR3, as DNA: TGTGCCAGCAGTTTACGGGGATGGGACACTGAAGCTTTCTTT. It translates to CASSLRGWDTEAFF. Based on the CDR3 plus reference TRBV28 and TRBJ1-1, the full variable domain is DVKVTQSSRYLVKRTGEKVFLECVQDMDHENMFWYRQDPGLGLRLIYFSYDVKMKEKGDIPEGYSVSREKKERFSLILESASTNQTSMYLCASSLRGWDTEAFFGQGTRLTVV.

The chain recombines TRBV11-2 with TRBJ1-2; D gene ambiguous. Germline V CDR1 and CDR2: SGHAT, FQNNGV. Trimming left V 4 bases short and J 5 bases short, with 11 bases between. This CDR3 comprises 13 residues. The CDR3: CASSSLGDYGYTF. The CDR3 nucleotides are TGTGCCAGCAGCTCCTTGGGAGATTATGGCTACACCTTC.

The chain recombines TRBV13 with TRBJ2-2; 8 bases align to TRBD1. Germline CDR1 PRHDT, CDR2 FYEKMQ (reference sequence). V lost 4 bases, J lost 6 bases, and 4 bases stayed unmatched. The CDR3 length is 14 residues. As DNA, the CDR3 is TGTGCCAGCAGCTCTCAGACAGGGGCCGGGGAGCTGTTTTTT. It encodes CASSSQTGAGELFF.

CDR3 DNA: TGTGCCATCACGGACAGTCTGAACACTGAAGCTTTCTTT. Its protein is CAITDSLNTEAFF. The chain recombines TRBV10-3 with TRBJ1-1, with TRBD1 as a possible D gene (6 bases). Trimming shortened V by 7 bases and J by 0 bases, and 9 bases separated the two germline ends. There are 13 residues in the CDR3. Per germline, CDR1 ENHRY and CDR2 SYGVKD.

The V and J genes are TRBV28 and TRBJ2-4; 7 bases are shared with TRBD2. CDR3 length equals 17 residues. In germline, CDR1 is MDHEN, CDR2 SYDVKM. V lost 4 bases to trimming and J lost 0 bases; unmatched junction nucleotides: 9. The CDR3 loop reads CASSWIRGSVAKNIQYF. The CDR3 nucleotides read TGTGCCAGCAGTTGGATTCGCGGGAGTGTAGCCAAAAACATTCAGTACTTC.

This clone was observed a handful of times. Other DNA sequences of this sample code for an identical CDR3. The V and J genes are TRBV12-3 or TRBV12-4 and TRBJ1-2, with D perhaps TRBD1 (6 bases). The CDR3 is made up of 12 amino acids. Trimming stripped 2 bases from V and 6 bases from J, with 7 bases between. The CDR3 bases are TGTGCCAGCAGTTTATCAGGGGATGGCTACACCTTC. This codes for CASSLSGDGYTF.

V gene TRBV19 combines with J gene TRBJ1-6, with D possibly TRBD1 on 5 matching bases. Trimming cost V 6 bases and J 7 bases, with 19 bases left between them. Per the germline V gene, CDR1 is LNHDA and CDR2 is SQIVND (reference sequence). CDR3 length: 16 amino acids. CDR3 protein: CASREFTGSGNSPLHF. CDR3 DNA sequence: TGTGCCAGTAGGGAATTCACAGGATCGGGCAATTCACCCCTCCACTTT.

V and J are TRBV4-3 and TRBJ2-3; tentative D call: TRBD2 (5 bases). Trimming removed 8 bases at V and 0 bases at J, with 21 bases between. Germline V gene lookup returns CDR1 LGHNA and CDR2 YSLEER. The CDR3 extends over 17 amino acids. The CDR3 nucleotides are TGCGCCAGCCGCCTCGGGGTGGGAGTAGGTAGCACAGATACGCAGTATTTT. It codes for CASRLGVGVGSTDTQYF.

The chain carries TRBV28 and TRBJ2-5; no clear D gene. The V gene lost 5 bases and the J gene lost 5 bases, with 15 bases spanning the gap. The V gene's germline CDR1 is MDHEN and CDR2 SYDVKM. This CDR3 region has 14 residues. The CDR3 DNA is TGTGCCAGCAGTGGTGATTCCACCCCGGAGACCCAGTACTTC. Residues: CASSGDSTPETQYF.

As DNA, the CDR3 is TGTGCCAGCAGCTCATATATCGAAGACACTGAAGCTTTCTTT. This gives the protein CASSSYIEDTEAFF. V is TRBV7-2 and J is TRBJ1-1; D is ambiguous. Germline loops: CDR1 SGHTA, CDR2 FQGNSA. CDR3 length equals 14 residues. V shed 4 bases and J shed 3 bases, with 12 bases lying between them.

This clone is classed as medium-sized (0.01 to 0.1%). J is TRBJ1-2 and V is TRBV18; 7 nucleotides line up with TRBD1. Germline V gives CDR1 KGHSH, CDR2 LQKENI. The CDR3 contains 13 residues. J was trimmed by 4 bases and V by 3 bases; bases with no gene match: 2. CDR3 region: CASSPGQVYGYTF. CDR3 bases: TGTGCCAGCTCACCTGGACAGGTCTATGGCTACACCTTC. The variable domain in full, with the rest retrieved from reference TRBV18 and TRBJ1-2, is NAGVMQNPRHLVRRRGQEARLRCSPMKGHSHVYWYRQLPEEGLKFMVYLQKENIIDESGMPKERFSAEFPKEGPSILRIQQVVRGDSAAYFCASSPGQVYGYTFGSGTRLTVV.

CDR3 bases: TGTGCCAGCAGTTTAGGGGGGTTAACCTACAATGAGCAGTTCTTC. It encodes CASSLGGLTYNEQFF. The genes are TRBV28 and TRBJ2-1, with a tentative D call TRBD2 (6 bases). The V gene's germline CDR1 is MDHEN and CDR2 SYDVKM. The length of the CDR3 is 15 residues. V was shortened by 2 bases and J by 2 bases, with 10 bases between the two germline ends.

This clone was seen just once. The rearrangement uses TRBV6-5 and TRBJ2-7, with 8 bases lining up with TRBD2. CDR3 length: 13 residues. V was pared by 7 bases and J by 4 bases, with 6 bases of the junction left unmatched. CDR1 is MNHEY and CDR2 is SVGAGI in the germline V gene. In DNA, the CDR3 is TGTGCCAGCACGGGCCGGGGGGGTTACGAGCAGTACTTC. The encoded protein is CASTGRGGYEQYF.

The chain carries TRBV19 and TRBJ2-7, with TRBD2 matching over 9 bases. This CDR3 is built from 14 residues. With V trimmed by 5 bases and J by 6 bases, 8 bases remained unmatched. Germline V lookup: CDR1 LNHDA, CDR2 SQIVND (reference sequence). CDR3 sequence: CASSPSGLAIEQYF. The CDR3 coding sequence is TGTGCCAGTAGTCCCTCGGGACTAGCAATCGAGCAGTACTTC.

The chain combines TRBV6-2 or TRBV6-3 with TRBJ2-7; 11 nucleotides line up with TRBD2. Per germline, CDR1 MNHEY and CDR2 SVGEGT. V lost 5 bases to trimming and J lost 1 base; unmatched junction nucleotides: 7. The CDR3 covers 16 residues. Here the CDR3 reads CASSRGGLAASYEQYF. For the CDR3, the DNA is TGTGCCAGCAGTAGAGGGGGACTAGCGGCTTCCTACGAGCAGTACTTC.

DNA for the CDR3: TGTGCCACCAGTGACATACAGGGGGATTACAATGAGCAGTTCTTC. As protein: CATSDIQGDYNEQFF. The chain carries TRBV24-1 and TRBJ2-1; 8 positions agree with TRBD1. V trimming: 4 bases; J trimming: 4 bases; junction bases outside the gene matches: 5. The CDR3 is 15 amino acids. The V gene's germline CDR1 is KGHDR and CDR2 SFDVKD.

V is TRBV7-3 and J is TRBJ2-7; tentative D call: TRBD2 (6 bases). The CDR3 length is 14 residues. The ends were cut back, 5 bases at V and 5 bases at J, with 16 bases in the middle. Germline V CDR1 and CDR2: SGHTA, FQGTGA. The DNA for the CDR3 is TGTGCCAGCAGCGTCTCGACTAGTTCTGACGAGCAGTACTTC. This encodes CASSVSTSSDEQYF.

The chain couples TRBV11-2 to TRBJ2-3, with 10 positions matching TRBD2. The CDR3 is 16 amino acids. V lost 1 base and J lost 11; bases outside the gene matches: 12. From germline, CDR1 is SGHAT and CDR2 FQNNGV. The CDR3 reads CASSLGAGLAGEVQYF. The CDR3 DNA reads TGTGCCAGCAGCTTAGGGGCTGGGCTAGCGGGAGAAGTGCAGTATTTT.

Of note for this clone: The junction and the germline gene differ at one end; a read error may be behind it. This rearrangement joins TRBV6-5 to TRBJ1-4; TRBD1 is a possible D gene (5 bases). Germline V gene data show CDR1 as MNHEY and CDR2 as SVGAGI. This CDR3 is built from 14 residues. CDR3 DNA sequence: TGTACCAGCACGGAGGGGCGGACTAATGAAAAACTGTTTTTT. Its translation is CTSTEGRTNEKLFF.

V is TRBV28 and J is TRBJ1-1, with D tentatively TRBD1 (6 bases). Trimming shortened V by 6 bases and J by 1 base, and 9 bases separated the two germline ends. CDR1 MDHEN and CDR2 SYDVKM come from the germline V gene. The CDR3 runs to 13 residues. In DNA, the CDR3 is TGTGCCAGCAGGCCACAGGGGAACACTGAAGCTTTCTTT. This translates into CASRPQGNTEAFF.

This clone was seen just once. The rearrangement links TRBV7-6 to TRBJ2-3; 10 bases are shared with TRBD2. CDR3 length: 18 amino acids. Germline V gene lookup returns CDR1 SGHVS and CDR2 FNYEAQ. The V and J ends lost 1 base and 2 bases, in that order; junction bases with no gene match: 9. The CDR3 sequence: CASSLGITSGAFTDTQYF. The CDR3 region has the DNA TGTGCCAGCAGCTTAGGAATTACTAGCGGGGCATTCACAGATACGCAGTATTTT.

This clone was detected only a few times. The J gene is TRBJ2-7, the V gene TRBV3-1 (or the pseudogene TRBV3-2); tentatively, D is TRBD2 (5 bases). V was clipped by 0 bases and J by 2 bases, with 14 bases between them. The germline V gene encodes CDR1 LGHDT and CDR2 YNNKEL (reference sequence). There are 16 residues in the CDR3. CDR3: CASSQDFRGTAYEQYF. The CDR3 DNA is TGTGCCAGCAGCCAAGACTTCCGGGGTACGGCCTACGAGCAGTACTTC.

In this sample, this clone turned up a few times. V is TRBV6-2 or TRBV6-3 and J is TRBJ1-2, with 8 positions matching TRBD1. The CDR3 extends over 13 amino acids. V lost 0 bases, J lost 8 bases, and 2 bases stayed unmatched. CDR1 MNHEY and CDR2 SVGEGT come from the germline V gene. The CDR3 nucleotides are TGTGCCAGCAGTTACTCACAGGGGGACGGCTACACCTTC. Protein: CASSYSQGDGYTF.

This clone was seen only a few times. In DNA, the CDR3 is TGTGCCAGCAGCACTATAAAAGAGACCCAGTACTTC. It encodes CASSTIKETQYF. The chain carries TRBV7-2 and TRBJ2-5; D unresolved. The CDR3 extends over 12 amino acids. The V gene's germline CDR1 is SGHTA and CDR2 FQGNSA. V shed 5 bases and J shed 3 bases, with 7 bases lying between them.

The rearrangement uses TRBV18 and TRBJ1-1, with 7 positions matching TRBD1. CDR3 length: 12 amino acids. Germline CDR1 KGHSH, CDR2 LQKENI. V lost 0 bases and J lost 8; bases outside the gene matches: 0. CDR3 in amino acids: CASSPPTGEAFF. The DNA of the CDR3 is TGTGCCAGCTCACCACCGACAGGGGAAGCTTTCTTT.

This rearrangement joins TRBV18 to TRBJ2-1; 7 nucleotides line up with TRBD2. CDR1 and CDR2 from the germline V gene are KGHSH and LQKENI. V dropped 4 bases and J dropped 6; count of bases not matched to a gene: 15. The CDR3 length is 17 residues. CDR3 protein: CASSLLAESPYSNEQFF. Here the CDR3 DNA reads TGTGCCAGCTCACTCCTAGCGGAGTCTCCCTACTCCAATGAGCAGTTCTTC.

The chain recombines TRBV11-2 with TRBJ2-2, with 14 bases matching TRBD2. After removal of 0 bases from V and 1 base from J, the junction contained 1 base not matched to a gene. This CDR3 contains 18 residues. In germline, CDR1 is SGHAT, CDR2 FQNNGV. The DNA of the CDR3 is TGTGCCAGCAGCTTAGAAGGACTAGCGGGAGGGAACACCGGGGAGCTGTTTTTT. Its protein is CASSLEGLAGGNTGELFF.